The 5 T cell receptor beta chains listed next were all sequenced from one sample in a study of PD-1 and CTLA-4 blockade in melanoma (dated by TCRdb to about 2021). The method was the immunoSEQ multiplex PCR assay. TCRdb holds this immuneACCESS table with in-frame rearrangements only. Some clones are missing; in checked studies, unresolved V genes explain under half, and the rest has no known cause. For this sample the table gives roughly 11,000 clones, of which around four fifths were detected only once. The ten largest clones add up to about a third of the sample. This specimen was CD8+ T cells from peripheral blood, taken from a patient given anti-PD-1 treatment. The origin of the receptors is a human donor with melanoma.

This chain uses TRBV12-3 or TRBV12-4 with TRBJ2-3; 7 nucleotides line up with TRBD1. The trim removed 6 bases at V and 6 bases at J, leaving 3 bases unmatched. This CDR3 is built from 12 residues. The CDR3 bases are TGTGCCAGCAGCCAACAGGGGGATACGCAGTATTTT. Residues: CASSQQGDTQYF.

The chain couples TRBV29-1 to TRBJ1-1; D gene uncertain. This CDR3 has 12 amino acids. V was shortened by 4 bases and J by 0 bases, with 6 bases between the two germline ends. Germline CDR1 and CDR2: SQVTM and ANQGSEA. As DNA, the CDR3 is TGCAGCGTTGTCGACTTGAACACTGAAGCTTTCTTT. Residues: CSVVDLNTEAFF.

This chain uses TRBV9 with TRBJ2-3; D is unresolved. V gave up 3 bases and J gave up 4 bases, with 18 bases separating them. CDR3 length equals 16 residues. The V gene's germline CDR1 is SGDLS and CDR2 YYNGEE. CDR3 in amino acids: CASSGSIAGFSDTQYF. The CDR3 nucleotides are TGTGCCAGCAGCGGTAGCATTGCAGGTTTTTCAGATACGCAGTATTTT.

This clone was picked up a small number of times. The chain carries TRBV5-6 and TRBJ2-3; a weak D match, TRBD2 (6 bases). The germline V and J ends were trimmed by 4 bases and 5 bases, with 14 bases remaining between them. The CDR3 totals 14 residues. Germline V gene lookup returns CDR1 SGHDT and CDR2 YYEEEE. CDR3 residues: CASSLPSVGDTQYF. The CDR3 DNA is TGTGCCAGCAGCCTGCCTAGCGTAGGAGATACGCAGTATTTT.

The chain carries TRBV3-1 (or the pseudogene TRBV3-2) and TRBJ2-7, with TRBD1 matching 8 bases. Germline loops: CDR1 LGHDT, CDR2 YNNKEL (reference sequence). The CDR3 length is 13 residues. The trim removed 5 bases at V and 5 bases at J, leaving 5 bases unmatched. CDR3 in DNA: TGTGCCAGCAGCTCGACAGGGGCCCACGAGCAGTACTTC. This translates into CASSSTGAHEQYF.